These 5 T cell receptor beta chains were all obtained from the same sample, sequenced in a study of metastatic and nonmetastatic thyroid tumors. Prior to thyroid surgery, none of the patients had received any treatment. From the PCR reads, TCRdb re-called clones with MiXCR. Among tens of thousands of clones, about an eighth were seen once, and the ten largest hold roughly 9.1%. Source material: tumor tissue. The receptors shown here come from a female donor with papillary thyroid cancer or a benign thyroid nodule (not recorded which). Some clones in this sample may be carry-over from other donors' samples.

CDR3 in amino acids: CASSERRVGNIQYF. In nucleotides, the CDR3 is TGTGCCAGCAGTGAAAGACGCGTGGGTAACATTCAGTACTTC. This chain connects TRBV2 to TRBJ2-4; D is ambiguous. CDR1 and CDR2 from the germline V gene are SNHLY and FYNNEI. The CDR3 runs to 14 residues. Trimming removed 2 bases from V and 7 bases from J, with 12 bases in between. Drawing the rest from reference TRBV2 and TRBJ2-4, the complete variable domain is EPEVTQTPSHQVTQMGQEVILRCVPISNHLYFYWYRQILGQKVEFLVSFYNNEISEKSEIFDDQFSVERPDGSNFTLKIRSTKLEDSAMYFCASSERRVGNIQYFGAGTRLSVL.

This clone was seen at least ten times. This sequence joins TRBV6-6 and TRBJ2-7, with 7 bases aligning to TRBD1. With 2 bases clipped from V and 2 bases from J, the junction kept 6 bases outside the gene matches. There are 15 residues in the CDR3. CDR1 and CDR2 from the germline V gene are MNHNY and SVGAGI (reference sequence). The CDR3 DNA follows: TGTGCCAGCAGTTACCGTAATGACAGGGCCTACGAGCAGTACTTC. Translating gives CASSYRNDRAYEQYF.

This clone was picked up many times. The chain recombines TRBV27 with TRBJ1-5, with D perhaps TRBD1 (6 bases). The germline V and J ends were trimmed by 5 bases and 7 bases, with 18 bases remaining between them. This CDR3 has 15 amino acids. The V gene's germline CDR1 is MNHEY and CDR2 SMNVEV (reference sequence). The CDR3 region is CASSLTGFSGQPQHF. The CDR3 coding sequence is TGTGCCAGCAGTCTAACAGGGTTTTCGGGACAGCCCCAGCATTTT.

This chain connects TRBV19 to TRBJ2-2; D call uncertain. Trimming cost V 3 bases and J 7 bases, with 6 bases left between them. Germline CDR1 reads LNHDA; CDR2 reads SQIVND (reference sequence). CDR3 length: 12 residues. The chain's CDR3 is CASSIGIGELFF. CDR3 bases: TGTGCCAGTAGTATTGGAATCGGGGAGCTGTTTTTT.

In this sample, this clone turned up a few times. V gene TRBV6-1 combines with J gene TRBJ1-3; no reliable D call. The CDR3 contains 16 residues. V was cut by 5 bases and J by 13 bases, with 27 bases left in between. CDR1 MNHNS and CDR2 SASEGT come from the germline V gene. The CDR3 loop reads CASSRETGSWGKTIYF. The CDR3 DNA follows: TGTGCCAGCAGTCGCGAAACCGGGAGCTGGGGAAAAACAATATATTTT.